Following are 17 T cell receptor beta chains from one sample sequenced in a study of cytomegalovirus exposure and HLA in healthy donors. Vbeta (60) and Jbeta (13) primers were used in the PCR. Produced via immunoSEQ multiplex PCR; TCRdb's table is partial and in-frame only. The sample shows 200,000 or so clones, about three quarters of them seen only once. The sample taken for sequencing was PBMCs. These receptor sequences come from a man between 18 and 35 years old in good health and CMV-seronegative.

This chain uses TRBV7-9 with TRBJ1-1; TRBD1 aligns across 7 bases. Germline V gene data show CDR1 as SEHNR and CDR2 as FQNEAQ (reference sequence). The CDR3 is made up of 13 amino acids. V shed 4 bases and J 5 bases; nucleotides not matched to a gene: 4. This chain's CDR3 is CASSYTGETEAFF. CDR3 nucleotides: TGTGCCAGCAGCTATACAGGGGAAACTGAAGCTTTCTTT.

The chain employs TRBV7-9 and TRBJ1-3; the D is unclear. The CDR3 has 14 residues. The germline V and J ends were trimmed by 5 bases and 0 bases, with 8 bases remaining between them. CDR1 is SEHNR and CDR2 is FQNEAQ in the germline V gene (reference sequence). The CDR3 reads CASSPSLSGNTIYF. In nucleotides, the CDR3 is TGTGCCAGCAGCCCCTCTCTCTCTGGAAACACCATATATTTT. The whole variable domain, filled in from reference TRBV7-9 and TRBJ1-3, reads DTGVSQNPRHKITKRGQNVTFRCDPISEHNRLYWYRQTLGQGPEFLTYFQNEAQLEKSRLLSDRFSAERPKGSFSTLEIQRTEQGDSAMYLCASSPSLSGNTIYFGEGSWLTVV.

Only a few counts were recorded for this clone. The gene calls are TRBV6-6 and TRBJ1-1; possibly TRBD1 for D (6 bases). The ends were cut back, 7 bases at V and 4 bases at J, with 19 bases in the middle. CDR3 size: 15 residues. Germline CDR1 is MNHNY and CDR2 is SVGAGI (reference sequence). CDR3 sequence reads: CASMTGRESPTEAFF. Written as DNA, the CDR3 is TGTGCCAGCATGACAGGCAGGGAGTCCCCCACTGAAGCTTTCTTT.

This clone was detected a few times. V and J are TRBV4-3 and TRBJ1-6, with D perhaps TRBD1 (6 bases). V was shortened by 0 bases and J by 4 bases, with 16 bases between the two germline ends. Germline CDR1 and CDR2: LGHNA and YSLEER. The CDR3 is 18 residues long. The DNA of the CDR3 is TGCGCCAGCAGCCAAGATAGGACAGAAGAAGTGTATAATTCACCCCTCCACTTT. Its protein is CASSQDRTEEVYNSPLHF.

The chain combines TRBV27 with TRBJ2-7, with TRBD1 as a possible D gene (6 bases). Looked up from germline, CDR1 is MNHEY and CDR2 is SMNVEV (reference sequence). The V end lost 3 bases, the J end lost 6 bases, and 12 bases lay between the germline ends. CDR3 length equals 13 residues. CDR3 DNA sequence: TGTGCCAGCAGTTTTACTGGGGGCGGCGAGCAGTACTTC. It encodes CASSFTGGGEQYF.

This clone appeared a few times. The chain joins TRBV18 to TRBJ2-1, with 8 bases identical to TRBD2. Germline trimming cut 0 bases from V and 8 bases from J; bases unmatched to any gene: 6. The CDR3 is 15 residues long. Germline values: CDR1 KGHSH, CDR2 LQKENI. CDR3 loop: CASSPPLAGEDEQFF. The CDR3 DNA reads TGTGCCAGCTCACCACCGCTAGCGGGCGAGGATGAGCAGTTCTTC.

The chain recombines TRBV28 with TRBJ1-3; 7 bases match TRBD1. Germline lookup yields CDR1 MDHEN and CDR2 SYDVKM. This CDR3 comprises 13 residues. J was trimmed by 8 bases and V by 3 bases; bases with no gene match: 4. CDR3 DNA: TGTGCCAGCAGTTTGGCAGGGGGAGACACCATATATTTT. Translation gives CASSLAGGDTIYF.

For this clone: In the same sample, other DNA sequences code for this CDR3. This chain links TRBV9 with TRBJ2-3; a possible D gene is TRBD2 (5 bases). The germline gives CDR1 SGDLS, CDR2 YYNGEE. Trimming pared 0 bases from V and 9 bases from J, leaving 11 bases between. The length of the CDR3 is 13 residues. As DNA, the CDR3 is TGTGCCAGCAGCGTAGAAGGTGGGGAGACGCAGTATTTT. It encodes CASSVEGGETQYF.

In the case of this clone: Other nucleotide sequences from this sample produce the same CDR3. The chain couples TRBV11-2 to TRBJ2-3; no clear D. Germline V lookup: CDR1 SGHAT, CDR2 FQNNGV. The CDR3 consists of 14 residues. V was pared by 1 base and J by 0 bases, with 5 bases between. In DNA, the CDR3 is TGTGCCAGCAGCTTAGCATTGAGCACAGATACGCAGTATTTT. This translates into CASSLALSTDTQYF.

In this sample, this clone turned up once. The chain is built from TRBV7-9 and TRBJ2-3; 11 bases map to TRBD2. This CDR3 contains 16 residues. Per the germline V gene, CDR1 is SEHNR and CDR2 is FQNEAQ (reference sequence). The J segment lost 10 bases and the V segment lost 4 bases, leaving 13 bases of the junction unmatched. The CDR3 spells CASSSSGTSGDLAQYF. CDR3 coding DNA: TGTGCCAGCAGCTCAAGCGGGACTAGCGGAGACCTCGCGCAGTATTTT.

The J gene is TRBJ1-2, the V gene TRBV6-5, with a tentative D call TRBD1 (6 bases). This CDR3 spans 12 amino acids. Germline CDR1 reads MNHEY; CDR2 reads SVGAGI. Trimming removed 8 bases from V and 8 bases from J, with 15 bases in between. The CDR3 DNA is TGTGCCAGCGGTGGGGGCATCGAGGGCTACACCTTC. The encoded protein is CASGGGIEGYTF.

The rearrangement uses TRBV6-5 and TRBJ1-2; 9 nucleotides match TRBD1. This CDR3 is built from 15 residues. J gave up 8 bases and V 6 bases, and 13 bases lay outside the gene matches. CDR1 and CDR2 (germline): MNHEY, SVGAGI. CDR3 amino acids: CASSPLTGGSNGYTF. In DNA, the CDR3 is TGTGCCAGCAGCCCCCTGACAGGGGGTTCGAACGGCTACACCTTC.

To note about this clone: Lacking the conserved final phenylalanine or tryptophan, this CDR3 likely reflects a read error. The rearrangement uses TRBV5-4 and TRBJ1-6, with D possibly being TRBD1 (5 bases). Per germline, CDR1 SGHNT and CDR2 YYREEE (reference sequence). This CDR3 region has 14 residues. V lost 0 bases and J lost 7, with 8 bases in between. The CDR3 protein is CASSLAQVNSPLHL. The DNA for the CDR3 is TGTGCCAGCAGCTTGGCACAGGTAAATTCACCCCTCCACCTT.

The chain has TRBV30 and TRBJ2-2; TRBD2 aligns across 8 bases. Trimming cost V 1 base and J 1 base; bases outside gene matches: 11. Germline-derived CDR1 and CDR2 are GTSNPN and SVGIG (reference sequence). The CDR3 runs to 18 residues. The CDR3 sequence: CAWSEDVRGALNTGELFF. Written as DNA, the CDR3 is TGTGCCTGGAGTGAAGATGTGCGGGGGGCTTTGAACACCGGGGAGCTGTTTTTT.

This chain uses TRBV5-4 with TRBJ2-7; unclear D gene. V was cut by 3 bases and J by 0 bases, with 10 bases left in between. CDR1 is SGHNT, CDR2 YYREEE, per germline (reference sequence). The CDR3 contains 14 residues. The CDR3 sequence: CASSSDSYSYEQYF. The DNA for the CDR3 is TGTGCCAGCAGCTCTGACTCCTACTCCTACGAGCAGTACTTC.

V usage is TRBV7-8 and J usage is TRBJ2-7; TRBD2 matches 10 bases. J gave up 0 bases and V 5 bases, and 4 bases lay outside the gene matches. Germline V gives CDR1 SGHVS, CDR2 FQNEAQ. The CDR3 is 15 amino acids. DNA for the CDR3: TGTGCCAGCAGCCCCGGACTAGCGGTCTCCTACGAGCAGTACTTC. Protein sequence: CASSPGLAVSYEQYF.

This chain uses TRBV7-2 with TRBJ1-1; 10 positions match TRBD1. The germline V gene has CDR1 SGHTA and CDR2 FQGNSA. The CDR3 is made up of 12 amino acids. Trimming at V came to 6 bases and at J to 10 bases, leaving 5 bases not matched to a gene. CDR3 loop: CASSYDRGPAFF. CDR3 sequence (DNA): TGTGCCAGCAGTTACGACAGGGGGCCAGCTTTCTTT.